The 28 T cell receptor beta chains given below trace back to one sample, sequenced in a study of spatial heterogeneity in lung cancer. MiXCR was run by TCRdb on the 5' RACE reads, yielding one entry per CDR3 protein. The table shows about 85,000 distinct CDR3 sequences, with approximately 20% occurring only once. Time point of the sample: sample taken at primary tumor resection. Without sorting, whole RNA was sequenced from tumor, nontumor lung or frozen PBMC. The sequencing used PBMCs, collected at surgery. The receptors were sampled from a male donor with early-stage non-small cell lung cancer.

The J gene is TRBJ2-2, the V gene TRBV9; tentative D call: TRBD2 (5 bases). The CDR3 covers 13 residues. From germline, CDR1 is SGDLS and CDR2 YYNGEE. Trimming shortened V by 4 bases and J by 7 bases, and 11 bases separated the two germline ends. In DNA form, the CDR3 reads TGTGCCAGCAGCCCCTCCGGGAACGGGGAGCTGTTTTTT. Its translation is CASSPSGNGELFF.

The chain couples TRBV4-3 to TRBJ1-6, with D possibly matching TRBD1 (5 bases). Germline CDR1 and CDR2: LGHNA and YSLEER. V lost 2 bases, J lost 6 bases, and 11 bases lay in between. This CDR3 has 15 residues. CDR3 sequence (DNA): TGCGCCAGCAGCCAAACGGGACGGGCTAATTCACCCCTCCACTTT. Translated: CASSQTGRANSPLHF.

The genes are TRBV14 and TRBJ1-1; a weak D match, TRBD1 (6 bases). The CDR3 loop spans 15 amino acids. Germline assignment: CDR1 SGHDN and CDR2 FVKESK. V lost 4 bases, J lost 3 bases, and 15 bases lay in between. DNA for the CDR3: TGTGCCAGCAGCCGGCGACAGGAGGGAGACACTGAAGCTTTCTTT. This gives the protein CASSRRQEGDTEAFF.

With regard to this clonotype: At one of its ends the junction is not consistent with the germline gene, which may arise from a read error. The chain uses TRBV6-1 and TRBJ2-7; no definite D call. Germline V gene sequence: CDR1 MNHNS, CDR2 SASEGT. This CDR3 is 12 amino acids long. The DNA for the CDR3 is TGTGCCAGCAGTGAAGGGTCCTCCGAGCAGTACTTC. It codes for CASSEGSSEQYF.

V and J are TRBV5-5 and TRBJ2-1, with D unclear. This CDR3 is built from 13 residues. CDR1 is SGHKS, CDR2 YYEKEE, per germline (reference sequence). The V gene lost 7 bases and the J gene lost 2 bases, with 10 bases spanning the gap. CDR3 region: CASDTLTYNEQFF. DNA for the CDR3: TGTGCCAGCGACACCTTGACCTACAATGAGCAGTTCTTC.

The chain links TRBV6-5 to TRBJ2-3; D is uncertain. This CDR3 has 14 amino acids. V lost 3 bases to trimming and J lost 2 bases, with 9 bases between them. Germline V lookup: CDR1 MNHEY, CDR2 SVGAGI. The DNA of the CDR3 is TGTGCCAGCAGTTATGTCGGGCCCACAGATACGCAGTATTTT. Its protein is CASSYVGPTDTQYF.

The V gene is TRBV9, the J gene TRBJ2-5, with 8 bases fitting TRBD2. Looked up from germline, CDR1 is SGDLS and CDR2 is YYNGEE. The CDR3 is 15 amino acids. The J segment lost 5 bases and the V segment lost 3 bases, leaving 9 bases of the junction unmatched. The chain's CDR3 is CASSELAVDGETQYF. The CDR3, as DNA: TGTGCCAGCAGCGAACTAGCGGTCGACGGGGAGACCCAGTACTTC.

The sample holds a few counts of this clonotype. This chain connects TRBV11-2 to TRBJ2-2; D is perhaps TRBD1 or TRBD2 (5 bases each). The germline V gene has CDR1 SGHAT and CDR2 FQNNGV. Trimming removed 5 bases from V and 2 bases from J, with 21 bases in between. The CDR3 contains 18 residues. In DNA form, the CDR3 reads TGTGCCAGCAGCATGGGACCGCAGTCCGCAGCTAACACCGGGGAGCTGTTTTTT. It yields the protein CASSMGPQSAANTGELFF.

This clonotype came up a few times. The CDR3 protein is CASSTRTASSGNTIYF. The CDR3 DNA is TGTGCCAGCAGCACCCGGACGGCGAGCTCTGGAAACACCATATATTTT. The chain employs TRBV11-2 and TRBJ1-3; no definite D call. From germline, CDR1 is SGHAT and CDR2 FQNNGV. CDR3 length: 16 residues. Trimming stripped 5 bases from V and 0 bases from J, with 14 bases between.

Only one count was recorded for this clonotype. The junction shows a germline mismatch at one end, possibly a read error. The chain carries TRBV28 and TRBJ2-1, with 7 bases fitting TRBD2. Per the germline V gene, CDR1 is MDHEN and CDR2 is SYDVKM. This CDR3 is built from 14 residues. The CDR3, as DNA: TGTACCAGCAGTTTACAGGCGGGAGCTAATGAGCAGTTCTTC. Its translation is CTSSLQAGANEQFF.

This chain connects TRBV15 to TRBJ2-7, with D perhaps matching TRBD1 or TRBD2 (5 bases each). This CDR3 has 14 amino acids. Germline V lookup: CDR1 LNHNV, CDR2 YYDKDF (reference sequence). V was pared by 5 bases and J by 4 bases, with 15 bases between. CDR3 nucleotides: TGTGCCACCAGCGCCCGGACATGGGGGTACGAGCAGTACTTC. This translates into CATSARTWGYEQYF.

There are a few counts of this clonotype. The rearrangement joins TRBV20-1 to TRBJ2-3; 7 bases agree with TRBD2. The ends lost 7 bases at V and 0 bases at J; junction bases unmatched: 4. CDR1 DFQATT and CDR2 SNEGSKA come from the germline V gene (reference sequence). CDR3 length equals 13 residues. DNA for the CDR3: TGCAGTGGGGTTAGCGGGAGCACAGATACGCAGTATTTT. Its translation is CSGVSGSTDTQYF.

CDR3 in DNA: TGCAGTGCTAGATTGCCGGGATTCACAGATACGCAGTATTTT. The encoded protein is CSARLPGFTDTQYF. This chain links TRBV20-1 with TRBJ2-3, with a tentative D call TRBD2 (5 bases). This CDR3 is built from 14 residues. Per the germline V gene, CDR1 is DFQATT and CDR2 is SNEGSKA (reference sequence). Trimming took off 2 bases at V and 2 bases at J, with 11 bases between the two ends.

The rearrangement links TRBV5-6 to TRBJ1-1; D possibly corresponds to TRBD1 (5 bases). This CDR3 has 13 amino acids. The V and J ends lost 3 bases and 6 bases respectively, with 12 bases between them. CDR1 is SGHDT and CDR2 is YYEEEE in the germline V gene. The CDR3 DNA is TGTGCCAGCAGCTCGAGACAGCATTCTGAAGCTTTCTTT. Its translation: CASSSRQHSEAFF.

The V gene is TRBV7-2, the J gene TRBJ1-5; no reliable D call. The CDR3 is 14 residues long. V was pared by 5 bases and J by 6 bases, with 14 bases between. The germline gives CDR1 SGHTA, CDR2 FQGNSA. CDR3 nucleotide sequence: TGTGCCAGCAGCAGCCAGGAGGGAGGTCAGCCCCAGCATTTT. This gives the protein CASSSQEGGQPQHF. Full variable domain (rest looked up from reference TRBV7-2 and TRBJ1-5): GAGVSQSPSNKVTEKGKDVELRCDPISGHTALYWYRQSLGQGLEFLIYFQGNSAPDKSGLPSDRFSAERTGGSVSTLTIQRTQQEDSAVYLCASSSQEGGQPQHFGDGTRLSIL.

This clonotype was observed a handful of times. The chain combines TRBV5-1 with TRBJ1-1; no definite D call. Germline V gene sequence: CDR1 SGHRS, CDR2 YFSETQ. This CDR3 has 14 amino acids. Trimming pared 2 bases from V and 1 base from J, leaving 9 bases between. CDR3 nucleotides: TGCGCCAGCAGCTTCATCTCCGGGAACACTGAAGCTTTCTTT. This gives the protein CASSFISGNTEAFF.

The chain employs TRBV20-1 and TRBJ1-2, with D tentatively TRBD1 (5 bases). V was clipped by 5 bases and J by 3 bases, with 13 bases between them. Germline-derived CDR1 and CDR2 are DFQATT and SNEGSKA (reference sequence). The CDR3 is made up of 13 amino acids. The CDR3 reads CSAPQGRDYGYTF. The CDR3 DNA reads TGCAGTGCTCCGCAGGGTAGGGACTATGGCTACACCTTC.

This sequence joins TRBV11-2 and TRBJ2-1; 10 bases align to TRBD2. Germline V gene data show CDR1 as SGHAT and CDR2 as FQNNGV. V shed 2 bases, J shed 0 bases, and the junction held 4 bases outside the gene matches. This CDR3 spans 17 amino acids. The CDR3 spells CASSLRLAGSSYNEQFF. CDR3 coding DNA: TGTGCCAGCAGCTTAAGACTAGCGGGTAGCTCCTACAATGAGCAGTTCTTC.

The CDR3 sequence: CSASSLASYNEQFF. The CDR3 bases are TGCAGTGCTAGCTCTCTAGCGTCTTACAATGAGCAGTTCTTC. This chain connects TRBV20-1 to TRBJ2-1; D may be TRBD2 (6 bases). Trimming removed 3 bases at V and 4 bases at J, with 13 bases between. Per germline, CDR1 DFQATT and CDR2 SNEGSKA (reference sequence). CDR3 length: 14 residues.

The chain carries TRBV10-1 and TRBJ2-7, with 10 bases matching TRBD1. Germline CDR1 and CDR2: WNHNN and SYGVQD (reference sequence). This CDR3 has 17 amino acids. With V trimmed by 0 bases and J by 2 bases, 7 bases remained unmatched. CDR3 coding DNA: TGCGCCAGCAGTGAGTCCTATGGGGGACAGGGGACCTACGAGCAGTACTTC. Its translation: CASSESYGGQGTYEQYF.

The V gene is TRBV14, the J gene TRBJ2-3; TRBD1 is a possible D gene (5 bases). Trimming took off 0 bases at V and 0 bases at J, with 13 bases between the two ends. Germline CDR1 and CDR2: SGHDN and FVKESK. The length of the CDR3 is 17 residues. The CDR3 protein is CASSQDKRGPSTDTQYF. CDR3 nucleotide sequence: TGTGCCAGCAGCCAAGATAAAAGGGGCCCCAGCACAGATACGCAGTATTTT.

This clonotype came up many times. The CDR3 spells CASSQTAREAFF. The CDR3 DNA is TGTGCCAGCAGCCAAACCGCAAGGGAAGCTTTCTTT. The chain joins TRBV3-1 to TRBJ1-1; D unresolved. The length of the CDR3 is 12 residues. The ends were cut back, 2 bases at V and 8 bases at J, with 9 bases in the middle. The germline V gene encodes CDR1 LGHDT and CDR2 YNNKEL (reference sequence).

This rearrangement joins TRBV20-1 to TRBJ2-5; TRBD2 agrees at 13 bases. Per germline, CDR1 DFQATT and CDR2 SNEGSKA (reference sequence). J lost 2 bases, V lost 1 base, and 7 bases had no gene match. The CDR3 sequence is 17 residues long. The CDR3 region is CSARGTSGSPRQETQYF. CDR3 bases: TGCAGTGCTAGAGGGACTAGCGGGAGTCCTCGACAAGAGACCCAGTACTTC.

This chain connects TRBV19 to TRBJ1-2; D not resolved. V was pared by 0 bases and J by 1 base, with 18 bases between. Germline V CDR1 and CDR2: LNHDA, SQIVND (reference sequence). The CDR3 loop spans 18 amino acids. The CDR3 DNA reads TGTGCCAGTAGTATAGATGGGGTCCGGGCAACGATTAACTATGGCTACACCTTC. Its translation is CASSIDGVRATINYGYTF.

This clonotype was seen ten or more times. V usage is TRBV7-2 and J usage is TRBJ2-1; 10 nucleotides agree with TRBD2. The germline V gene encodes CDR1 SGHTA and CDR2 FQGNSA. The CDR3 length is 13 residues. V was clipped by 6 bases and J by 9 bases; unmatched bases: 5. CDR3 loop: CASRLAGVGEQFF. In DNA, the CDR3 is TGTGCCAGCAGGCTAGCGGGAGTTGGTGAGCAGTTCTTC.

V is TRBV6-1 and J is TRBJ2-3; tentatively, D is TRBD1 (6 bases). The CDR3 spans 14 residues. Germline values: CDR1 MNHNS, CDR2 SASEGT. V was trimmed by 11 bases and J by 1 base, leaving 16 bases between them. CDR3 in amino acids: CAGGGGAGTDTQYF. CDR3 coding DNA: TGTGCCGGCGGTGGGGGCGCAGGCACAGATACGCAGTATTTT.

V and J are TRBV28 and TRBJ2-7, with 9 bases matching TRBD2. This CDR3 region has 13 residues. CDR1 and CDR2 from the germline V gene are MDHEN and SYDVKM. Trimming took 4 bases from V and 3 from J; bases not matched to a gene: 1. For the CDR3, the DNA is TGTGCCAGCAGTTCGCGGGGGGGCTACGAGCAGTACTTC. Translated: CASSSRGGYEQYF.

In this sample, this clonotype turned up a few times. This chain uses TRBV7-3 with TRBJ1-1; D is perhaps TRBD1 (6 bases). V gave up 1 base and J gave up 7 bases, with 10 bases separating them. This CDR3 is 13 amino acids long. Germline CDR1 SGHTA, CDR2 FQGTGA. CDR3 sequence: CASSLNGGFEAFF. The DNA for the CDR3 is TGTGCCAGCAGCTTAAACGGGGGCTTTGAAGCTTTCTTT. Full variable domain (remainder filled in from reference TRBV7-3 and TRBJ1-1): GAGVSQTPSNKVTEKGKYVELRCDPISGHTALYWYRQSLGQGPEFLIYFQGTGAADDSGLPNDRFFAVRPEGSVSTLKIQRTERGDSAVYLCASSLNGGFEAFFGQGTRLTVV.